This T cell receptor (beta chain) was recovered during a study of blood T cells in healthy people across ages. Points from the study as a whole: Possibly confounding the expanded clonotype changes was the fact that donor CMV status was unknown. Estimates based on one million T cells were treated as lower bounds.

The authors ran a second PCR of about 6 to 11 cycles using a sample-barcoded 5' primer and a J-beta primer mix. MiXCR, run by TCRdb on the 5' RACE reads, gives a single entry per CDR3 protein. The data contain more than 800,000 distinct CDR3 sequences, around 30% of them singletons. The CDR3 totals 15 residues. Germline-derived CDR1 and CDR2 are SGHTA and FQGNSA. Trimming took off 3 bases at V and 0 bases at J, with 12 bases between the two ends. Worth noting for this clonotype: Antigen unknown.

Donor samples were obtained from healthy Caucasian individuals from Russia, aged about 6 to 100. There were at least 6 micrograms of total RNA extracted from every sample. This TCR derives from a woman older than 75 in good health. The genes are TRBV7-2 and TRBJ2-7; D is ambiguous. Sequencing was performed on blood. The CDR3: CASSLTPASSYEQYF. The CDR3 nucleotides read TGTGCCAGCAGCTTGACCCCAGCTAGCTCCTACGAGCAGTACTTC.